One sample yielded the 5 T cell receptor beta chains listed below, sequenced in a study of identifying expanded T cells in peripheral blood. Only in-frame clones appear in the TCRdb table, and some are missing; sequencing was by immunoSEQ multiplex PCR. The sample holds approximately 120,000 clones; 84% are singletons and the top ten take approximately 3%. The sample was blood. The receptors shown here come from a person aged 18-70 years in good health.

The chain links TRBV4-3 to TRBJ1-1; D uncertain. CDR3 length: 13 amino acids. V was cut by 0 bases and J by 3 bases, with 5 bases left in between. Germline-derived CDR1 and CDR2 are LGHNA and YSLEER. CDR3 bases: TGCGCCAGCAGCCAAGAGGTTTACACTGAAGCTTTCTTT. Residues: CASSQEVYTEAFF.

This rearrangement joins TRBV11-3 to TRBJ1-1; a possible D gene is TRBD1 (5 bases). Trimming removed 2 bases from V and 0 bases from J, with 10 bases in between. This CDR3 comprises 15 residues. Germline CDR1 reads SGHNT; CDR2 reads YENEEA. CDR3 loop: CASSLTTAMNTEAFF. CDR3 bases: TGTGCCAGCAGCTTAACGACAGCCATGAACACTGAAGCTTTCTTT.

For the CDR3, the DNA is TGTGCCAGCAGCGTTTCGAACCAAGAGACCCAGTACTTC. Encoded protein: CASSVSNQETQYF. This rearrangement joins TRBV9 to TRBJ2-5; D remains ambiguous. This CDR3 spans 13 amino acids. Germline values: CDR1 SGDLS, CDR2 YYNGEE. Trimming removed 2 bases from V and 0 bases from J, with 5 bases in between.

This CDR3 is CASSRGEEKLFF. The CDR3 nucleotides are TGTGCCAGCAGCCGAGGGGAGGAAAAACTGTTTTTT. The chain couples TRBV7-9 to TRBJ1-4; possible D gene TRBD1, 5 bases. CDR1 SEHNR and CDR2 FQNEAQ come from the germline V gene (reference sequence). Trimming removed 5 bases from V and 8 bases from J, with 9 bases in between. The CDR3 has 12 residues.

The chain joins TRBV7-2 to TRBJ1-1, with D possibly being TRBD1 (5 bases). V gave up 6 bases and J gave up 10 bases, with 15 bases separating them. Germline V gene data show CDR1 as SGHTA and CDR2 as FQGNSA. The CDR3 extends over 12 amino acids. CDR3 loop: CASRYGPGRAFF. CDR3 sequence (DNA): TGTGCCAGCAGGTACGGACCGGGACGAGCTTTCTTT.